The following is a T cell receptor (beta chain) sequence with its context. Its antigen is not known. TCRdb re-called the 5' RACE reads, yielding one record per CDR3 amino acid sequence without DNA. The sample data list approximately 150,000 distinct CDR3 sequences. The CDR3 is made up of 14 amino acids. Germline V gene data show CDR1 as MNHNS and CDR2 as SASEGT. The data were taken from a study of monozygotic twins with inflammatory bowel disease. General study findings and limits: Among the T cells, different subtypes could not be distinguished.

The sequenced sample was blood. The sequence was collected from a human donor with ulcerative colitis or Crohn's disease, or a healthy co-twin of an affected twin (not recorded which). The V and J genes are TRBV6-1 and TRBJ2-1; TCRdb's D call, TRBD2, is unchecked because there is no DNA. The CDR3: CASSPPGTPNEQFF.